The sequence of this TCR beta chain was determined in a study of blood T cell repertoires in COVID-19. Measured with immunoSEQ multiplex PCR; TCRdb has only the in-frame clones, and not every one. The sample lists around 300,000 clones, approximately 91% occurring once. This CDR3 is 14 amino acids long. The germline V gene has CDR1 SQVTM and CDR2 ANQGSEA. V lost 3 bases and J 0 bases, leaving 9 bases between the germline ends. The sequence derives from a woman aged 40 to 50 who had recovered from COVID-19. The rearrangement joins TRBV29-1 to TRBJ2-1, with D hard to call. The specimen sequenced was peripheral blood. The CDR3 spells CSVDTASSYNEQFF. In nucleotides, the CDR3 is TGCAGCGTTGACACGGCTAGCTCCTACAATGAGCAGTTCTTC.